This is a list of T cell receptor beta chains from one sample in a study of T cell repertoires and HLA-DP antigens. These receptors are not linked to any known antigen. Libraries were prepared by immunoSEQ multiplex PCR; TCRdb keeps only in-frame clonotypes and omits some of them. The table records over 60,000 clones, just under 80% of them present only once. Material for sequencing was CD4+ T cells from PBMCs. These TCRs come from a man between 60 and 75 years old in good health and CMV-seronegative. CDR3s include the opening cysteine and the closing phenylalanine or tryptophan. A D gene is named only where the DNA matches it firmly. Only some rows state a clone size, as once, few, many or a class for expanded clones.

TRBV30	NA	NA	13	TRBJ1-3	TGTGCCTGGAGGGGGTTCTCTGGAAACACCATATATTTT	CAWRGFSGNTIYF
TRBV18	TRBD1	NA	15	TRBJ2-7	TGTGCCAGCTCACCAGGGACAGGAAGCGGGTACGAGCAGTACTTC	CASSPGTGSGYEQYF
TRBV18	TRBD1	NA	17	TRBJ1-3	TGTGCCAGCTCACCACTTCCGGGACAGGGGGCTGGAAACACCATATATTTT	CASSPLPGQGAGNTIYF
TRBV6-5	NA	NA	13	TRBJ2-7	TGTGCCAGCAGTTACAAAAGGTCCTACGAGCAGTACTTC	CASSYKRSYEQYF
TRBV10-2	TRBD1	NA	15	TRBJ2-3	TGCGCCAGCAGCCTGGGACAGGGAGTGAGAGATACGCAGTATTTT	CASSLGQGVRDTQYF
TRBV25-1	NA	NA	14	TRBJ1-4	TGTGCCAGCAGTGGATATACGCCTAATGAAAAACTGTTTTTT	CASSGYTPNEKLFF
TRBV6-5	TRBD1	once	13	TRBJ2-5	TGTGCCAGCAGTGGGACAGACCAAGAGACCCAGTACTTC	CASSGTDQETQYF
TRBV7-2	NA	NA	15	TRBJ1-5	TGTGCCAGCAGCCTCAACAGAGAGCCCAATCAGCCCCAGCATTTT	CASSLNREPNQPQHF
TRBV7-9	NA	NA	16	TRBJ2-5	TGTGCCAGCAGCGCGTTCAGAGGGAATGGGGGTGAGACCCAGTACTTC	CASSAFRGNGGETQYF
TRBV14	NA	NA	14	TRBJ1-6	TGTGCCAGCAGCCAAGAGTGGCGGAATTCACCCCTCCACTTT	CASSQEWRNSPLHF
TRBV7-9	TRBD2	NA	14	TRBJ2-3	TGTGCCAGCAGCTTACTAGCGGGGGCAGATACGCAGTATTTT	CASSLLAGADTQYF
TRBV6-1	NA	NA	13	TRBJ2-2	TGTGCCAGCAGTGGGATTAGCGCCGGGGAGCTGTTTTTT	CASSGISAGELFF